This TCR beta chain is drawn from a study of beta chain features in type 1 diabetes. Study information: All samples together contributed around 100,000,000 sorted cells for examination.

The authors sorted CD4+ naive, central memory, regulatory and stem cell-like memory cells via CD45RO/CCR7/CD25/CD127/CD95/CD27. In the case of this clone: Its antigen is unknown.

The entirety of the isolated RNA underwent reverse transcription, so expressed TCRB transcripts were sequenced. The method was immunoSEQ multiplex PCR; TCRdb's version includes in-frame clones alone and lacks a portion of them. The sample shows 120,000 or so clones, 15% to 20% of them seen only once. Notes on the study in general: TCRB CDR3 length was moderately but significantly reduced in all four CD4+ subsets of Type 1 diabetes patients. The similarity of naive, central memory and Treg TCRB repertoires appeared greater among patients than among healthy donors.

The CDR3 has 16 amino acids. With 0 bases removed from V and 4 bases from J, the gap between germline ends came to 13 bases. The germline V gene has CDR1 LGHNT and CDR2 FRNRAP. The V call is TRBV12-5, the J call TRBJ2-1; no firm D call. Sequencing was carried out using central memory CD4+ T cells from blood. This clonotype originated in a man in his late teens or twenties with type 1 diabetes. CDR3 in DNA: TGTGCTAGTGGTTTGGTAAACGCGTCGGAATACAATGAGCAGTTCTTC. Its protein product is CASGLVNASEYNEQFF. Full variable domain (outside the CDR3, taken from reference TRBV12-5 and TRBJ2-1): DARVTQTPRHKVTEMGQEVTMRCQPILGHNTVFWYRQTMMQGLELLAYFRNRAPLDDSGMPKDRFSAEMPDATLATLKIQPSEPRDSAVYFCASGLVNASEYNEQFFGPGTRLTVL.